This T cell receptor (beta chain) is drawn from a study of identical twins (dated by TCRdb to between 2015 and 2016). In the study overall: To test whether fetal clonotypes persist, the study used deep sequencing on TCR alpha and beta repertoires from monozygotic twins, unrelated adults of various ages, and cord blood. To rule out contamination, the twin experiments were replicated at different times with different library preparation protocols.

The investigation overall reported the following: Abundant cord blood beta clonotypes had fewer insertions, young adult naive repertoires showed a similar but weaker trend, and memory repertoires showed no such trend. Compared with coincidental sharing between unrelated individuals, out-of-frame TCR alpha sequences shared between twins showed an excess of sequences with low generation probability. Zero-insertion analyses could be partly confounded by invariant T cells such as MAIT and iNKT, although diverse VJ usage argued against such confounding for most clonotypes. Because the same donors could not be followed over many years, conclusions were based on cross-sectional statistical analysis. A weaker excess of twin sharing was found in beta out-of-frame sequences because the signal-to-noise ratio was lowered by fewer shared sequences. Recombination models systematically underestimated out-of-frame TCR alpha sharing in monozygotic twins but agreed with sharing between unrelated individuals.

All donors were healthy Caucasians. The CDR3 spans 15 residues, from the cysteine through the phenylalanine. Only the CDR3 region is kept as DNA, spanning 45 bases read in frame from base 1. V loses 4 bases, J loses 0 bases, and the germline ends lie 14 bases apart. Reading the germline V gene (reference sequence) gives CDR1 DFQATT and CDR2 SNEGSKA. Library preparation was by 5' RACE. The reads were generated on an Illumina HiSeq 2000. A universal primer binding site was introduced by template switching, and a unique molecular identifier was present in the final cDNA, enabling accurate counting of TCR cDNA molecules. First-strand cDNA for TCR alpha and beta chains was synthesized from specific primers in the conserved constant-segment region. To control for contamination, every cDNA library carried two barcodes: a SMART-Mk sample barcode plus Illumina barcodes. TruSeq adapter sequences along with Illumina sample barcodes were introduced in two successive PCR steps. The Illumina HiSeq platform was used with custom primers to sequence TCR alpha and beta cDNA libraries. The authors' pipeline ran thus. Raw reads were processed with MiGEC to extract unique molecular identifiers, and MiXCR was used to determine CDR3 positions. For each individual, recombination models were inferred using an EM algorithm with the repgenHMM and IGoR tools. The analysis of shared clonotypes was done with the tcR package in R, with sharing normalized by the product of cloneset sizes. To study raw recombination free of thymic and clonal selection effects, out-of-frame nonproductive sequences were analyzed. The public reads were reanalyzed by TCRdb: fastp trimming at Q25, MiXCR alignment, in-frame beta chains only. Rows matching on CDR3 protein sequence are summarized as one entry with the most common DNA and genes. Here the V and J calls rest on TCRdb's processing, not on the authors' analysis. The sample table lists some 1,600,000 distinct CDR3 sequences, about 32% of them with a count of one. The ten most abundant clones make up approximately 0.29% of the sample.

The sample holds a few counts of this clonotype. Its specific antigen is unknown. It has no much larger one-base neighbor in the sample; base qualities were not kept. Input material: cord blood. This TCR was sampled from a newborn girl in good health. The V and J segments used are TRBV20-1 and TRBJ2-3, with the D segment identity uncertain. The DNA is as follows: TGCAGTGCTACACCTTTTGGCGGTAGCACAGATACGCAGTATTTT. Translated, this gives CSATPFGGSTDTQYF.